The text below deals with one T cell receptor (beta chain). Data came from immunoSEQ multiplex PCR; TCRdb stores just in-frame clones and leaves some out. This sample carries about 200,000 clones, 65% to 90% of them seen once, and the ten largest clones take roughly 5.7%. There are 15 residues in the CDR3. Germline-derived CDR1 and CDR2 are SNHLY and FYNNEI. V was clipped by 6 bases and J by 7 bases; unmatched bases: 4. This record comes from a study of blood T cell repertoires in COVID-19. The receptor comes from a man older than 75 with acute or convalescent COVID-19. The sequencing input was peripheral blood. The chain carries TRBV2 and TRBJ2-2, with 14 bases fitting TRBD2. The CDR3 DNA is TGTGCCAGCAGGGGACTAGCGGGAGTCGGCGGGGAGCTGTTTTTT. It translates to CASRGLAGVGGELFF.